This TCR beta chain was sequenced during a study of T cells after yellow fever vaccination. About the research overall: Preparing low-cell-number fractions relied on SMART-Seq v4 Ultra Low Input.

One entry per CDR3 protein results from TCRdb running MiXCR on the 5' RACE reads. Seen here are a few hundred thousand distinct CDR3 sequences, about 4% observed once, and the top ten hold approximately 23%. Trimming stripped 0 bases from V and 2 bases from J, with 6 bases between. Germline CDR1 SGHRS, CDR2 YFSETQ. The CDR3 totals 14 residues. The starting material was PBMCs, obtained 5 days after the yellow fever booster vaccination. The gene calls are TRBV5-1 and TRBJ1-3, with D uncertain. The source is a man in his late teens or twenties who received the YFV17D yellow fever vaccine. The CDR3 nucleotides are TGCGCCAGCAGCTTGGCGACACCTGGAAACACCATATATTTT. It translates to CASSLATPGNTIYF. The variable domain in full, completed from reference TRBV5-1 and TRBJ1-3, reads KAGVTQTPRYLIKTRGQQVTLSCSPISGHRSVSWYQQTPGQGLQFLFEYFSETQRNKGNFPGRFSGRQFSNSRSEMNVSTLELGDSALYLCASSLATPGNTIYFGEGSWLTVV.